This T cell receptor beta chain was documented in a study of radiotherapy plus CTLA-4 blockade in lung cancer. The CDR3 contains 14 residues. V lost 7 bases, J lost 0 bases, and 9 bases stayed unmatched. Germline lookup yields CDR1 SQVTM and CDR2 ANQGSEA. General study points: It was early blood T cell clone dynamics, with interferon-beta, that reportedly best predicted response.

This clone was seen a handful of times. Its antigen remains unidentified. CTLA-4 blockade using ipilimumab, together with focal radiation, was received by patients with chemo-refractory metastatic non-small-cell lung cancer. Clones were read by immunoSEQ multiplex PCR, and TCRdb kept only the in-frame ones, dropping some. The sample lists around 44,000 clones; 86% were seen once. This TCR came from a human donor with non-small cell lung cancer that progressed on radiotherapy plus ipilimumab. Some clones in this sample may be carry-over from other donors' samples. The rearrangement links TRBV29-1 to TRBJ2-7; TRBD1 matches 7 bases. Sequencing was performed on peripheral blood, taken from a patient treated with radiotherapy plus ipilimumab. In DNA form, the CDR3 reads TGCAGCGCCACCCGACAGGGCAGCTCCTACGAGCAGTACTTC. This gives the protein CSATRQGSSYEQYF.